What follows are 24 T cell receptor beta chains derived from one specimen sequenced in a study of T cells in Graves' hyperthyroidism and ophthalmopathy. Amplification of TCR beta CDR3 regions used RNA as the template. With the HTBI primer set, the TCR CDR3 went through a first round of RT-PCR. Each CDR3 protein gets one entry after TCRdb re-called the multiplex PCR reads with MiXCR. Of about 560,000 distinct CDR3 sequences listed, 35% to 55% were seen once; the top ten hold about 7.9%. The sequenced sample consisted of peripheral blood or thyroid tissue (not recorded which). Every receptor here comes from a woman aged 18 to 35 with Graves' hyperthyroidism.

This clonotype has a handful of counts. This chain connects TRBV9 to TRBJ1-1, with D maybe TRBD1 (5 bases). The V end was cut by 3 bases, the J end by 8 bases, with 14 bases between. The CDR3 runs to 13 residues. CDR1 is SGDLS and CDR2 is YYNGEE in the germline V gene. The CDR3 sequence is CASSAGVGGEAFF. The DNA for the CDR3 is TGTGCCAGCAGCGCGGGGGTAGGCGGCGAAGCTTTCTTT.

The gene calls are TRBV24-1 and TRBJ2-7, with a weak D call TRBD1 (6 bases). CDR3 length: 15 residues. Germline V lookup: CDR1 KGHDR, CDR2 SFDVKD. V was clipped by 7 bases and J by 3 bases, with 18 bases between them. The CDR3 DNA reads as TGTGCCACCAGCGTATCAGGGGCCGAGGACTACGAGCAGTACTTC. Protein product: CATSVSGAEDYEQYF.

The V call is TRBV20-1, the J call TRBJ2-5; D is uncertain. V was pared by 5 bases and J by 2 bases, with 12 bases between. Germline V gives CDR1 DFQATT, CDR2 SNEGSKA (reference sequence). The CDR3 is 13 residues long. The CDR3 region has the DNA TGCAGTGCTCACCCATATCCGCAAGAGACCCAGTACTTC. Translation gives CSAHPYPQETQYF.

This chain uses TRBV11-3 with TRBJ1-2; D is perhaps TRBD1 (5 bases). Trimming pared 2 bases from V and 4 bases from J, leaving 14 bases between. Germline loops: CDR1 SGHNT, CDR2 YENEEA. This CDR3 is built from 15 residues. The chain's CDR3 is CASSLLAGGSYGYTF. The CDR3 DNA is TGTGCCAGCAGCTTATTGGCCGGGGGTAGCTATGGCTACACCTTC.

This clonotype was observed at least ten times. The chain recombines TRBV10-3 with TRBJ2-7; D might be TRBD2 (7 bases). CDR1 is ENHRY and CDR2 is SYGVKD in the germline V gene. CDR3 length equals 13 residues. Trimming removed 8 bases from V and 2 bases from J, with 13 bases in between. CDR3 amino acids: CAILGGDTYEQYF. In DNA form, the CDR3 reads TGTGCCATCTTGGGAGGGGACACCTACGAGCAGTACTTC.

This chain links TRBV3-1 with TRBJ1-2; D is undetermined. Germline loops: CDR1 LGHDT, CDR2 YNNKEL (reference sequence). Trimming left V 1 base short and J 7 bases short, with 7 bases between. The CDR3 has 12 residues. CDR3 region: CASSQGAGGYTF. The CDR3 DNA follows: TGTGCCAGCAGCCAAGGGGCGGGTGGCTACACCTTC. Using reference TRBV3-1 and TRBJ1-2 for the parts outside the CDR3, the full variable domain is DTAVSQTPKYLVTQMGNDKSIKCEQNLGHDTMYWYKQDSKKFLKIMFSYNNKELIINETVPNRFSPKSPDKAHLNLHINSLELGDSAVYFCASSQGAGGYTFGSGTRLTVV.

CDR3 amino acids: CAGLAGVSSYEQYF. The CDR3 DNA is TGTGCCGGACTAGCGGGAGTGAGTTCCTACGAGCAGTACTTC. The chain joins TRBV7-6 to TRBJ2-7; 13 bases are a match to TRBD2. The junction had 5 bases not matched to a gene; V was cut back by 11 bases and J by 1 base. The CDR3 loop spans 14 amino acids. Per germline, CDR1 SGHVS and CDR2 FNYEAQ.

Only a few counts were recorded for this clonotype. The chain uses TRBV29-1 and TRBJ1-3; D is possibly TRBD1 (6 bases). Trimming pared 5 bases from V and 0 bases from J, leaving 20 bases between. Germline V CDR1 and CDR2: SQVTM, ANQGSEA. CDR3 length: 17 amino acids. The CDR3 DNA sequence: TGCAGCGTTACCGACCTACGGGGACATAGCTCTGGAAACACCATATATTTT. Protein: CSVTDLRGHSSGNTIYF.

As for this clonotype: At one end the junction does not follow the germline gene, possibly because of a read error. The chain is built from TRBV29-1 and TRBJ2-7; the D is unclear. CDR3 length equals 11 residues. Germline V gene lookup returns CDR1 SQVTM and CDR2 ANQGSEA. CDR3 sequence reads: CSVLTSYGQYF. The CDR3 coding sequence is TGCAGCGTCCTCACTTCTTACGGGCAGTACTTC.

CDR3 in DNA: TGCGCCAGCAGCGGACGGGGGACCTATAATTCACCCCTCCACTTT. Translation: CASSGRGTYNSPLHF. The genes are TRBV5-1 and TRBJ1-6; D is perhaps TRBD1 (5 bases). The germline gives CDR1 SGHRS, CDR2 YFSETQ. The CDR3 runs 15 residues. V lost 4 bases to trimming and J lost 2 bases, with 10 bases between them.

This clonotype was detected only once. This may be a read error, as it is one base from a much larger clone. The CDR3 nucleotides are TGTGCCACCAGTGCAACGGGGGGGGAGACCCAGTACTTC. Translating gives CATSATGGETQYF. This rearrangement joins TRBV24-1 to TRBJ2-5, with 8 bases fitting TRBD2. This CDR3 is 13 amino acids long. Germline CDR1 reads KGHDR; CDR2 reads SFDVKD. V lost 5 bases, J lost 5 bases, and 3 bases stayed unmatched.

The table lists this clonotype with a few counts. The gene calls are TRBV20-1 and TRBJ1-5; D is perhaps TRBD1 (5 bases). The ends were cut back, 6 bases at V and 2 bases at J, with 17 bases in the middle. The germline V gene has CDR1 DFQATT and CDR2 SNEGSKA (reference sequence). This CDR3 is 15 amino acids long. CDR3 sequence: CSAMPDGGRNQPQHF. CDR3 DNA sequence: TGCAGTGCCATGCCTGACGGGGGACGCAATCAGCCCCAGCATTTT.

The V call is TRBV11-1, the J call TRBJ2-2; 10 nucleotides match TRBD2. From germline, CDR1 is SGHAT and CDR2 FQDESV (reference sequence). J lost 6 bases, V lost 3 bases, and 13 bases had no gene match. The CDR3 loop spans 18 amino acids. The CDR3 DNA follows: TGTGCCAGCAGCTTTAGAATGGCTCTAGCGGGAGCGCCCGGGGAGCTGTTTTTT. This encodes CASSFRMALAGAPGELFF.

This clonotype was seen a few times. The chain couples TRBV19 to TRBJ1-2, with D hard to call. There are 12 residues in the CDR3. Germline V CDR1 and CDR2: LNHDA, SQIVND (reference sequence). V was shortened by 5 bases and J by 10 bases, with 14 bases between the two germline ends. The CDR3 bases are TGTGCCAGTAGTCTACAGACGGGGTTCTACACCTTC. This translates into CASSLQTGFYTF.

This clonotype was recorded a few times. J is TRBJ2-5 and V is TRBV7-2; the D gene is possibly TRBD1 (6 bases). The V gene lost 2 bases and the J gene lost 4 bases, with 11 bases spanning the gap. The CDR3 is 14 residues long. Germline CDR1 is SGHTA and CDR2 is FQGNSA. The CDR3 region is CASSLMGARETQYF. CDR3 sequence (DNA): TGTGCCAGCAGCTTAATGGGGGCACGAGAGACCCAGTACTTC.

The V and J genes are TRBV12-3 or TRBV12-4 and TRBJ1-4; 9 bases match TRBD1. With V trimmed by 4 bases and J by 7 bases, 4 bases remained unmatched. CDR3 length: 14 amino acids. The CDR3 loop reads CASSWGQGGEKLFF. For the CDR3, the DNA is TGTGCCAGCAGTTGGGGACAGGGCGGTGAAAAACTGTTTTTT.

This clonotype was observed many times. The chain combines TRBV7-6 with TRBJ1-2; D is ambiguous. CDR3 length: 15 residues. Germline assignment: CDR1 SGHVS and CDR2 FNYEAQ. V was cut by 0 bases and J by 8 bases, with 16 bases left in between. The CDR3 coding sequence is TGTGCCAGCAGCTTAGCGCCTGTTAGGGTTCTCGGCTACACCTTC. This encodes CASSLAPVRVLGYTF.

This sequence joins TRBV7-2 and TRBJ2-7; a weak D match, TRBD1 (6 bases). Trimming took 6 bases from V and 2 from J, leaving 17 bases between them. Per the germline V gene, CDR1 is SGHTA and CDR2 is FQGNSA. The length of the CDR3 is 15 residues. CDR3 protein: CASSLSPGDTYEQYF. For the CDR3, the DNA is TGTGCCAGCAGTCTGAGCCCAGGGGATACCTACGAGCAGTACTTC.

The rearrangement links TRBV6-5 to TRBJ2-7; D is ambiguous. CDR1 is MNHEY, CDR2 SVGAGI, per germline. Trimming left V 4 bases short and J 0 bases short, with 13 bases between. The CDR3 covers 15 residues. CDR3 region: CASSSDPLSSYEQYF. The DNA for the CDR3 is TGTGCCAGCAGTTCCGACCCCCTTAGCTCCTACGAGCAGTACTTC.

The rearrangement joins TRBV12-3 or TRBV12-4 to TRBJ2-7, with 9 bases fitting TRBD2. This CDR3 contains 15 residues. The trim removed 5 bases at V and 2 bases at J, leaving 7 bases unmatched. The CDR3 is CASSTYSGGPYEQYF. CDR3 DNA sequence: TGTGCCAGCAGTACGTATAGCGGGGGACCCTACGAGCAGTACTTC.

This clonotype was detected ten times or more. One end of the junction does not line up with germline, which may come from a read error. This chain links TRBV7-6 with TRBJ2-7; D unresolved. The V gene's germline CDR1 is SGHVS and CDR2 FNYEAQ. This CDR3 contains 11 residues. Here the CDR3 reads CASSRRYEQYF. CDR3 bases: TGCGCCAGCAGCCGCCGGTACGAGCAGTACTTC.

The V call is TRBV5-4, the J call TRBJ1-4, with 8 bases lining up with TRBD1. Germline values: CDR1 SGHNT, CDR2 YYREEE (reference sequence). This CDR3 comprises 14 residues. Trimming removed 1 base from V and 8 bases from J; junction bases left unmatched: 4. CDR3 in DNA: TGTGCCAGCAGCTTGCAGGGGGCTGGGGAAAAACTGTTTTTT. It is translated as CASSLQGAGEKLFF.

This clonotype was observed a few times. The chain is built from TRBV20-1 and TRBJ2-5; the D gene is possibly TRBD1 (5 bases). Trimming shortened V by 1 base and J by 4 bases, and 19 bases separated the two germline ends. Germline-derived CDR1 and CDR2 are DFQATT and SNEGSKA (reference sequence). CDR3 length: 16 amino acids. CDR3 loop: CSARGVGPRHPETQYF. CDR3 DNA: TGCAGTGCTAGAGGGGTGGGGCCTAGGCATCCAGAGACCCAGTACTTC.

This clonotype showed up many times. The chain employs TRBV19 and TRBJ2-7; 7 bases are a match to TRBD1. V lost 10 bases to trimming and J lost 5 bases; unmatched junction nucleotides: 5. CDR1 and CDR2 from the germline V gene are LNHDA and SQIVND (reference sequence). CDR3 length: 11 amino acids. This CDR3 reads CATSRGHEQYF. The CDR3 DNA sequence: TGTGCCACCTCGAGGGGGCACGAGCAGTACTTC.